Shown below are 27 T cell receptor beta chains from a single sample sequenced in a study of T-cell memory formation after mild COVID-19. Via MiXCR, TCRdb re-called the 5' RACE reads, giving one row per CDR3 protein. The repertoire holds 350,000 or so distinct CDR3 sequences, with under 15% as singletons. The sequenced sample consisted of PBMCs or a T cell subset sorted from them (not recorded which). Receptor source: a man younger than 35 who had mild COVID-19 (a few samples of this study predate the infection). Cell type and time point are not known.

This clonotype was seen only a few times. The chain combines TRBV7-9 with TRBJ1-1; D might be TRBD1 (6 bases). CDR3 length: 16 amino acids. Trimming removed 0 bases from V and 1 base from J, with 12 bases in between. The V gene's germline CDR1 is SEHNR and CDR2 FQNEAQ (reference sequence). CDR3 region: CASSLALAGANTEAFF. The DNA for the CDR3 is TGTGCCAGCAGCTTAGCGCTGGCAGGGGCGAACACTGAAGCTTTCTTT.

The CDR3 loop reads CASPGQYNEQFF. CDR3 in DNA: TGTGCCAGCCCGGGACAGTACAATGAGCAGTTCTTC. The V call is TRBV2, the J call TRBJ2-1; TRBD1 aligns across 7 bases. Looked up from germline, CDR1 is SNHLY and CDR2 is FYNNEI. The CDR3 has 12 amino acids. The V gene end was trimmed by 8 bases and the J gene end by 4 bases; junction bases not matched to a gene: 2.

This clonotype was observed a handful of times. The genes are TRBV7-9 and TRBJ1-6; a possible D gene is TRBD1 (5 bases). The germline gives CDR1 SEHNR, CDR2 FQNEAQ (reference sequence). The CDR3 length is 14 residues. The V gene lost 2 bases and the J gene lost 7 bases, with 9 bases spanning the gap. The CDR3: CASSLRGENSPLHF. The CDR3 DNA follows: TGTGCCAGCAGCTTAAGGGGAGAGAATTCACCCCTCCACTTT.

The chain is built from TRBV27 and TRBJ2-2, with 9 bases identical to TRBD2. The V gene's germline CDR1 is MNHEY and CDR2 SMNVEV (reference sequence). The trim removed 6 bases at V and 4 bases at J, leaving 3 bases unmatched. The CDR3 runs 14 residues. The CDR3 nucleotides are TGTGCCAGCAGGCCGGGACTAGCCACCGGGGAGCTGTTTTTT. Translation gives CASRPGLATGELFF.

The chain joins TRBV29-1 to TRBJ2-7; D remains unclear. Trimming removed 1 base at V and 0 bases at J, with 13 bases between. The CDR3 is made up of 15 amino acids. Germline assignment: CDR1 SQVTM and CDR2 ANQGSEA. Here the CDR3 DNA reads TGCAGCGTTGAAGGGACCTCCCAAGACTCCTACGAGCAGTACTTC. As protein: CSVEGTSQDSYEQYF.

V is TRBV7-2 and J is TRBJ2-2; TRBD1 might be the D (5 bases). CDR1 is SGHTA and CDR2 is FQGNSA in the germline V gene. The germline V and J ends were trimmed by 4 bases and 1 base, with 7 bases remaining between them. The CDR3 is 14 amino acids. This chain's CDR3 is CASSSRGNTGELFF. The CDR3 DNA sequence: TGTGCCAGCAGCTCTAGGGGGAACACCGGGGAGCTGTTTTTT.

The rearrangement uses TRBV9 and TRBJ1-2; 7 bases agree with TRBD1. The CDR3 contains 16 residues. Trimming at V came to 2 bases and at J to 2 bases, leaving 9 bases not matched to a gene. The germline CDR1 and CDR2 sequences are SGDLS and YYNGEE. This CDR3 is CASSVVFGGQNYGYTF. The CDR3 DNA is TGTGCCAGCAGCGTGGTTTTCGGGGGACAGAACTATGGCTACACCTTC.

There are many counts of this clonotype. The chain joins TRBV12-3 or TRBV12-4 to TRBJ2-7, with TRBD1 as a possible D gene (6 bases). V dropped 6 bases and J dropped 3 bases, with 9 bases sitting between them. The CDR3 has 12 residues. CDR3 loop: CASSQGSYEQYF. The CDR3 bases are TGTGCCAGCAGCCAGGGGAGCTACGAGCAGTACTTC.

V is TRBV5-1 and J is TRBJ2-5, with 10 bases matching TRBD2. CDR3 length equals 17 residues. Per the germline V gene, CDR1 is SGHRS and CDR2 is YFSETQ. V lost 4 bases, J lost 5 bases, and 14 bases stayed unmatched. This chain's CDR3 is CASSLVSGGPGVETQYF. CDR3 DNA sequence: TGCGCCAGCAGCCTCGTTAGCGGGGGGCCGGGGGTTGAGACCCAGTACTTC.

This clonotype was recorded many times. V usage is TRBV7-2 and J usage is TRBJ2-6; D call uncertain. V dropped 3 bases and J dropped 2 bases, with 8 bases sitting between them. The CDR3 loop spans 15 amino acids. CDR1 is SGHTA, CDR2 FQGNSA, per germline. DNA of the CDR3: TGTGCCAGCAGCTTCACAGTGACTGGGGCCAACGTCCTGACTTTC. Residues: CASSFTVTGANVLTF.

The chain joins TRBV29-1 to TRBJ2-7; D gene unclear. CDR1 and CDR2 (germline): SQVTM, ANQGSEA. V gave up 0 bases and J gave up 5 bases, with 11 bases separating them. CDR3 size: 13 residues. CDR3: CSVEDARTHEQYF. CDR3 nucleotides: TGCAGCGTTGAAGATGCCCGTACCCACGAGCAGTACTTC.

This clonotype has just a few counts. The chain uses TRBV10-3 and TRBJ1-1; D remains unclear. The germline V and J ends were trimmed by 4 bases and 1 base, with 10 bases remaining between them. This CDR3 region has 14 residues. From germline, CDR1 is ENHRY and CDR2 SYGVKD. CDR3: CAISAGQENTEAFF. The CDR3 nucleotides are TGTGCCATCAGTGCGGGCCAAGAGAACACTGAAGCTTTCTTT.

This clonotype was counted ten times or more. This chain links TRBV11-2 with TRBJ2-5; the match to TRBD1 covers 12 bases. Germline-derived CDR1 and CDR2 are SGHAT and FQNNGV. The junction had 7 bases not matched to a gene; V was cut back by 1 base and J by 4 bases. The CDR3 has 17 amino acids. The CDR3 sequence: CASSLGGRDRGRETQYF. In DNA form, the CDR3 reads TGTGCCAGCAGCTTAGGAGGCCGGGACAGGGGGCGAGAGACCCAGTACTTC.

The gene calls are TRBV11-2 and TRBJ2-2; 8 positions match TRBD1. Germline V gene lookup returns CDR1 SGHAT and CDR2 FQNNGV. The CDR3 length is 15 residues. V lost 5 bases, J lost 5 bases, and 7 bases stayed unmatched. DNA of the CDR3: TGTGCCAGCAGCCAACGACAGGGGTTGACCGGGGAGCTGTTTTTT. This codes for CASSQRQGLTGELFF.

This clonotype was seen only a few times. V usage is TRBV7-9 and J usage is TRBJ2-1, with D hard to call. The V and J ends lost 8 bases and 8 bases respectively, with 13 bases between them. There are 12 residues in the CDR3. Germline CDR1 and CDR2: SEHNR and FQNEAQ (reference sequence). CDR3 in amino acids: CASSDPVDEQFF. CDR3 nucleotide sequence: TGTGCCAGCTCGGACCCCGTGGATGAGCAGTTCTTC.

This clonotype was picked up many times. This chain uses TRBV20-1 with TRBJ2-5; TRBD1 matches 9 bases. The V gene end was trimmed by 6 bases and the J gene end by 5 bases; junction bases not matched to a gene: 10. This CDR3 is built from 14 residues. Per germline, CDR1 DFQATT and CDR2 SNEGSKA (reference sequence). The CDR3 is CSAPSPGTGETQYF. CDR3 in DNA: TGCAGTGCACCAAGCCCAGGGACAGGGGAGACCCAGTACTTC.

This chain joins TRBV18 and TRBJ2-7; no definite D call. This CDR3 has 13 amino acids. In germline, CDR1 is KGHSH, CDR2 LQKENI. The V end was cut by 4 bases, the J end by 1 base, with 8 bases between. The CDR3 sequence: CASSRKGSYEQYV. In DNA, the CDR3 is TGTGCCAGCTCACGGAAGGGTTCCTACGAGCAGTACGTC.

This chain links TRBV12-3 or TRBV12-4 with TRBJ1-1; D call uncertain. V lost 6 bases to trimming and J lost 11 bases, with 13 bases between them. The CDR3 length is 11 residues. As DNA, the CDR3 is TGTGCCAGCAGGAATCTTACCCGGGCTTTCTTT. Protein product: CASRNLTRAFF.

This clonotype was found a few times. V usage is TRBV5-4 and J usage is TRBJ2-3, with a tentative D call TRBD2 (7 bases). Germline CDR1 SGHNT, CDR2 YYREEE (reference sequence). Deletions cut 0 bases from V and 5 bases from J, with 13 bases between. The CDR3 length is 15 residues. The CDR3 sequence: CASSLGGGAKDTQYF. DNA for the CDR3: TGTGCCAGCAGCTTGGGAGGGGGGGCTAAAGATACGCAGTATTTT.

This clonotype was seen at least ten times. This sequence joins TRBV7-9 and TRBJ2-5, with D maybe TRBD2 (6 bases). The V gene lost 2 bases and the J gene lost 2 bases, with 9 bases spanning the gap. The CDR3 runs to 14 residues. Germline V gene data show CDR1 as SEHNR and CDR2 as FQNEAQ (reference sequence). The CDR3 protein is CASSLSGTQETQYF. In DNA form, the CDR3 reads TGTGCCAGCAGCTTATCGGGGACTCAAGAGACCCAGTACTTC.

About this clonotype: A junction end diverges from the germline sequence, so it may reflect a read error. The V call is TRBV5-1, the J call TRBJ1-4, with D possibly TRBD1 on 5 matching bases. CDR1 is SGHRS, CDR2 YFSETQ, per germline. CDR3 size: 14 residues. The CDR3 region has the DNA TGCGCCAGCAGCTTAGGCCATGGGGGGGAAAAAATGTTTTTT. Its protein product is CASSLGHGGEKMFF.

This clonotype was seen a few times. The chain uses TRBV7-2 and TRBJ2-1, with 9 nucleotides matching TRBD2. Trimming at V came to 4 bases and at J to 8 bases, leaving 9 bases not matched to a gene. Germline V lookup: CDR1 SGHTA, CDR2 FQGNSA. The CDR3 loop spans 15 amino acids. CDR3 protein: CASSSGGGAIDEQFF. DNA for the CDR3: TGTGCCAGCAGCTCTGGCGGGGGGGCGATCGATGAGCAGTTCTTC.

This clonotype was counted between two and nine times. The chain links TRBV6-2 or TRBV6-3 to TRBJ2-7; a weak D match, TRBD2 (7 bases). The germline CDR1 and CDR2 sequences are MNHEY and SVGEGT. The CDR3 sequence is 14 residues long. The germline V and J ends were trimmed by 4 bases and 3 bases, with 13 bases remaining between them. Here the CDR3 DNA reads TGTGCCAGCAGTTCCCGAGGGGGGGGCTACGAGCAGTACTTC. Its protein product is CASSSRGGGYEQYF.

The rearrangement joins TRBV7-2 to TRBJ2-7; the D gene is possibly TRBD2 (6 bases). The CDR3 runs to 14 residues. The ends were cut back, 3 bases at V and 2 bases at J, with 11 bases in the middle. Germline loops: CDR1 SGHTA, CDR2 FQGNSA. As DNA, the CDR3 is TGTGCCAGCAGCTTTAGCGGACCAACCTACGAGCAGTACTTC. Protein: CASSFSGPTYEQYF.

This clonotype was seen a few times. This chain uses TRBV7-9 with TRBJ2-2; D remains unclear. The ends were cut back, 5 bases at V and 1 base at J, with 8 bases in the middle. Germline CDR1 reads SEHNR; CDR2 reads FQNEAQ (reference sequence). The CDR3 spans 14 residues. The CDR3 coding sequence is TGTGCCAGCAGCGACCACAAGAACACCGGGGAGCTGTTTTTT. Its protein is CASSDHKNTGELFF.

This clonotype turned up a few times. The J gene is TRBJ1-6, the V gene TRBV4-3; D not resolved. The CDR3 contains 16 residues. Trimming pared 0 bases from V and 14 bases from J, leaving 20 bases between. Germline CDR1 LGHNA, CDR2 YSLEER. The CDR3 DNA sequence: TGCGCCAGCAGCCAAGAGGCGTCGCAGGCCGGGGTCACCCTCCACTTT. It codes for CASSQEASQAGVTLHF.

The CDR3 here is CASSLRDRTSGYGYTF. The CDR3 DNA follows: TGTGCCAGCAGCTTGAGGGACAGGACGTCGGGCTATGGCTACACCTTC. This sequence joins TRBV7-8 and TRBJ1-2, with 8 bases that match TRBD1. Germline assignment: CDR1 SGHVS and CDR2 FQNEAQ. V was pared by 3 bases and J by 4 bases, with 10 bases of the junction left unmatched. The CDR3 spans 16 residues. Based on the CDR3 plus reference TRBV7-8 and TRBJ1-2, the full variable domain is GAGVSQSPRYKVAKRGQDVALRCDPISGHVSLFWYQQALGQGPEFLTYFQNEAQLDKSGLPSDRFFAERPEGSVSTLKIQRTQQEDSAVYLCASSLRDRTSGYGYTFGSGTRLTVV.